Described below is a single T cell receptor beta chain sequence and its context. Its specificity is not known. The sample belongs to a study of vaccination effects on CD4 cells after COVID-19. Study as a whole: Each participant was given two doses of one vaccine (BNT162b2 or mRNA-1273).

This CDR3 region has 16 residues. With 0 bases removed from V and 6 bases from J, the gap between germline ends came to 19 bases. CDR1 and CDR2 (germline): SGDLS, YYNGEE. Clones were read by immunoSEQ multiplex PCR, and TCRdb kept only the in-frame ones, dropping some. The table lists 25,000 or so clones, over 55% of them singletons. ViraFEST expansion of antigen-specific CD4+ T cells with viral peptide pools preceded sequencing. CD4+ T cell isolation took place after approximately 11 days of culture. Nucleocapsid antibodies were negative in the vaccine recipients, who had never had SARS-CoV-2 infection. Researchers swapped half the medium for IL-2 medium on both days 3 and 7. Study results and caveats: After vaccination, at late timepoints, clones induced by infection and by vaccine contracted markedly.

This chain links TRBV9 with TRBJ2-7; D is possibly TRBD1 or TRBD2 (5 bases each). This TCR was recovered from a human donor who received a COVID-19 vaccine. Sequencing was performed on CD4+ T cells from PBMCs cultured with HCoV-OC43 spike peptides, taken before COVID-19 vaccination. As to subset: HCoV-OC43 spike overlapping peptide pool stimulation. Here the CDR3 reads CASSVESSDSYREQYF. CDR3 nucleotides: TGTGCCAGCAGCGTAGAGAGTAGCGACAGCTATCGCGAGCAGTACTTC.